These T cell receptor beta chains were read from a single sample in a study of brain T cells in children with intractable seizures. Clones were read by immunoSEQ multiplex PCR, and TCRdb kept only the in-frame ones, dropping some. The repertoire holds roughly 120,000 clones, with roughly 94% as singletons. The sample was peripheral blood, taken at surgery. These TCRs come from a boy younger than two with hemimegalencephaly and intractable seizures. Both conserved end residues are part of each CDR3. A D gene is named only where the DNA matches it firmly. Some rows have no size entry. The others give once, few or many, or a class for an expanded clone.

D gene	clone size	J gene	V gene	CDR3 DNA	CDR3 protein
-	-	TRBJ2-3	TRBV7-6	TGTGCCAGCAGCTTAGGAGGCCTCGGGACTAGCACAGATACGCAGTATTTT	CASSLGGLGTSTDTQYF
-	-	TRBJ2-1	TRBV10-3	TGTGCCATCAGTGAGTCCTACAGGGGCGGGATATACAATGAGCAGTTCTTC	CAISESYRGGIYNEQFF
TRBD2	once	TRBJ2-1	TRBV27	TGTGCCAGCAGTCCAAGACCTGGACTAGCGGACAATGAGCAGTTCTTC	CASSPRPGLADNEQFF
-	-	TRBJ1-2	TRBV29-1	TGCAGCGTTGTGGCACTGGGAGGCTACACCTTC	CSVVALGGYTF
-	-	TRBJ2-7	TRBV4-1	TGCGCCAGCAGCAGCTCACCCGGGGACGACGAGCAGTACTTC	CASSSSPGDDEQYF
-	-	TRBJ2-1	TRBV4-2	TGTGCCAGCAGCACCCGGCCCAATGAGCAGTTCTTC	CASSTRPNEQFF
TRBD2	-	TRBJ2-7	TRBV18	TGTGCCAGCTCACCTCCTTTCCCTAGCGGGAGGCCCTACGAGCAGTACTTC	CASSPPFPSGRPYEQYF
-	-	TRBJ2-2	TRBV18	TGTGCCAGCTCACCAAACAGGGAGAACACCGGGGAGCTGTTTTTT	CASSPNRENTGELFF
-	-	TRBJ1-6	TRBV19	TGTGCCAGTAGTATAGGTGGGACGGAAAATTCACCCCTCCACTTT	CASSIGGTENSPLHF
TRBD1	-	TRBJ2-1	TRBV27	TGTGCCAGCAGCCCAGGGGGCCTCAATGAGCAGTTCTTC	CASSPGGLNEQFF
-	once	TRBJ2-7	TRBV6-6	TGTGCCAGCAGTTACGTGATCTCGGGCGAGCAGTACTTC	CASSYVISGEQYF
-	-	TRBJ2-7	TRBV11-3	TGTGCCAGCAGCCAAGGGGGTTCCTACGAGCAGTACTTC	CASSQGGSYEQYF
-	-	TRBJ2-7	TRBV6-5	TGTGCCAGCAGTTACTGGTTAAGTGGTGACGAGCAGTACTTC	CASSYWLSGDEQYF
-	once	TRBJ2-3	TRBV19	TGTGCCAGTAGTATTGTCGGGATGACCCCAGATACGCAGTATTTT	CASSIVGMTPDTQYF
TRBD2	-	TRBJ2-7	TRBV28	TGTGCCAGCAGCCACGAATTCAGTTGGCGAGGGACTAGGATGGGCTACGAGCAGTACTTC	CASSHEFSWRGTRMGYEQYF
-	-	TRBJ2-7	TRBV6-5	TGTGCCAGCAGCCCCCCCAGCTCCTACGAGCAGTACTTC	CASSPPSSYEQYF
-	-	TRBJ1-3	TRBV29-1	TGCAGCGTGGGCGCTCGGGGAGGAACTGGAAACACCATATATTTT	CSVGARGGTGNTIYF
-	-	TRBJ1-4	TRBV6-2/TRBV6-3	TGTGCCAGCAGTTACAGGGGGTTCGAAAAACTGTTTTTT	CASSYRGFEKLFF
-	-	TRBJ2-4	TRBV20-1	TGCAGTGCTAGTGGAGGCAATCTAGCCAAAAACATTCAGTACTTC	CSASGGNLAKNIQYF
-	-	TRBJ1-1	TRBV28	TGTGCCAGCAGTTCGGGGGAGGGGGTAGTGACTGAAGCTTTCTTT	CASSSGEGVVTEAFF
TRBD1	-	TRBJ2-5	TRBV18	TGTGCCAGCTCAAGGACAGGGGGAGAGACCCAGTACTTC	CASSRTGGETQYF
TRBD2	-	TRBJ2-6	TRBV3-1/TRBV3-2	TGTGCCAGCAGCCCCCGGGCTAGCGGCGGGCACGGGGCTGGGGCCAACGTCCTGACTTTC	CASSPRASGGHGAGANVLTF
-	few	TRBJ2-7	TRBV2	TGTGCCAGCAGTGCGGGCGGGACGGGCTCCTACGAGCAGTACTTC	CASSAGGTGSYEQYF
-	-	TRBJ1-3	TRBV12-5	TGTGCTAGTGGTTTGGTAAGGGGGATCAACGGAAACACCATATATTTT	CASGLVRGINGNTIYF
-	-	TRBJ1-1	TRBV5-1	TGCGCCAGCAGCTTGGCCGTTTCAGGGAGTACTGAAGCTTTCTTT	CASSLAVSGSTEAFF
TRBD2	-	TRBJ2-3	TRBV7-3	TGTGCCAGCAGCCGACTAGCGGGAGGGAGGGATACGCAGTATTTT	CASSRLAGGRDTQYF